This TCR beta chain was identified in a study of blood T cell repertoires in COVID-19. Study context: Acute and convalescent COVID-19 samples came from the United States, Italy and Spain. PBMCs, B-cell-depleted T cells, or T cells were the source of the cDNA or gDNA that made up the material.

As processed by the authors: Amplification with reference gene primers provided the estimates of nucleated cell counts. The assay was immunoSEQ multiplex PCR, and TCRdb's table has in-frame clones only and misses some. That table supplies the V and J calls and clone size; D and trimming were determined from the DNA. The table records over 70,000 clones, 87% of them present only once. The CDR3 runs to 16 residues. V shed 2 bases and J shed 7 bases, with 21 bases lying between them. Germline V gene sequence: CDR1 SGDLS, CDR2 YYNGEE. This sequence was found in a human donor in a cohort sampled during active COVID-19. The sample consisted of peripheral blood. V usage is TRBV9 and J usage is TRBJ1-2; TRBD1 might be the D (6 bases). The CDR3 bases are TGTGCCAGCAGCGTCCATTACAGGGAACCCGGGCCTGGCTACACCTTC. This codes for CASSVHYREPGPGYTF. Combining the CDR3 with reference TRBV9 and TRBJ1-2 gives the whole variable domain DSGVTQTPKHLITATGQRVTLRCSPRSGDLSVYWYQQSLDQGLQFLIQYYNGEERAKGNILERFSAQQFPDLHSELNLSSLELGDSALYFCASSVHYREPGPGYTFGSGTRLTVV.